The source of this T cell receptor (beta chain) is a study of post-analysis software for immune sequencing data. As regards this clonotype: Its cognate antigen is unknown.

After removal of 2 bases from V and 10 bases from J, the junction contained 12 bases not matched to a gene. The CDR3 length is 16 residues. The germline V gene has CDR1 MNHEY and CDR2 SVGEGT. cDNA libraries for TCR beta contained unique molecular identifiers. Input amounts of roughly 0.85 to 11 million T cells were used. These gave 500,000 or so cDNA molecules, so each molecule approximated one T cell. TCRdb ran MiXCR on the PCR reads and lists one entry per CDR3 protein. The sample contains over 150,000 distinct CDR3 sequences, 30% of which appear only once. Broader study findings: The five TRBV segments detected at higher frequency in patients than in controls included TRBV5-6, TRBV5-1 and TRBV20-1. Controls' normalized Chao1 diversity significantly exceeded that of multiple sclerosis patients.

The rearrangement links TRBV6-2 or TRBV6-3 to TRBJ2-1, with TRBD2 matching over 9 bases. Sequences were obtained from blood. This sequence was found in a girl between 10 and 17 years old with multiple sclerosis. CDR3 sequence (DNA): TGTGCCAGCAGTTACGGCCCGCCCGGGACTAGCTGGGAGCAGTTCTTC. Its translation is CASSYGPPGTSWEQFF.